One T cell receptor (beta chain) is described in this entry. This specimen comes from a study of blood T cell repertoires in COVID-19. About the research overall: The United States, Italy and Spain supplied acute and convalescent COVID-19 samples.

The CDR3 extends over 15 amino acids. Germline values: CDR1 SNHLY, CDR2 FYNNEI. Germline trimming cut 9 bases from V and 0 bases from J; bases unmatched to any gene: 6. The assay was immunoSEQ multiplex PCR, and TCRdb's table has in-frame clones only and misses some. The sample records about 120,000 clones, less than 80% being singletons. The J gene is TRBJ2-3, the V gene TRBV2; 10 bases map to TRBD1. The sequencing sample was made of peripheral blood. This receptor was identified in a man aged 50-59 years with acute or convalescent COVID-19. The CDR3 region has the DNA TGTGCCAGTTCCCGGGACAGGGGAAGCACAGATACGCAGTATTTT. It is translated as CASSRDRGSTDTQYF.